This T cell receptor (beta chain) was sequenced for a study of T cells in Graves' hyperthyroidism and ophthalmopathy. Findings of the study overall: Blood also held most thyroid clonotypes expanded beyond 0.001.

This clonotype occurred many times. Its antigen is still unknown. Uncontrolled infection, other autoimmune disease, pregnancy and lactation each barred patients from inclusion. CDR1 and CDR2 (germline): MNHEY, SVGAGI. The CDR3 totals 13 residues. With 0 bases removed from V and 10 bases from J, the gap between germline ends came to 12 bases. Amplified regions were TCR beta CDR3 sequences from RNA transcripts. TCR CDR3 underwent first-round RT-PCR with the HTBI primer set. MiXCR, run by TCRdb on the multiplex PCR reads, gives a single entry per CDR3 protein. Of about 580,000 distinct CDR3 sequences in the sample, around 45% were seen once.

The V call is TRBV6-5, the J call TRBJ1-2; D remains ambiguous. The sequence was obtained from a woman under 30 with Graves' hyperthyroidism. Sequenced material: peripheral blood or thyroid tissue (not recorded which). Here the CDR3 DNA reads TGTGCCAGCAGTTACTCAATCTGGGATTTCTACACCTTC. It specifies CASSYSIWDFYTF.